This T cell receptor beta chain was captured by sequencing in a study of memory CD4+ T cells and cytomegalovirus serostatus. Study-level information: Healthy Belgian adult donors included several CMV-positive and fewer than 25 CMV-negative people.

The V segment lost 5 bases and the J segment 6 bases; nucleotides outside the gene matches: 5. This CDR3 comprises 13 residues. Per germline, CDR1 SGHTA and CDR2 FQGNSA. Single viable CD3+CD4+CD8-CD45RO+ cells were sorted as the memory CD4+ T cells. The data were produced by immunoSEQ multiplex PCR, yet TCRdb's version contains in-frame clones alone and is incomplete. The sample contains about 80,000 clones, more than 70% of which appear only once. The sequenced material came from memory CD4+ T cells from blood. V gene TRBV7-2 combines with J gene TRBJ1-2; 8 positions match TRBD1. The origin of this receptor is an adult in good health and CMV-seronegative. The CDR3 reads CASSSTGGNGYTF. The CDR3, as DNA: TGTGCCAGCAGCAGTACAGGGGGGAATGGCTACACCTTC.